This passage covers 21 T cell receptor beta chains from one sample sequenced in a study of immune cell composition in non-small cell lung cancer. Measured with immunoSEQ multiplex PCR; TCRdb has only the in-frame clones, and not every one. The profile shows 4,500 to 5,500 clones, just under 75% of them singletons. Normal lung was sampled as far from the tumour as possible, at least 3 cm. Sequenced sample: non-adjacent lung tissue. The receptors derive from a human donor with non-small cell lung cancer.

The J gene is TRBJ2-7, the V gene TRBV13, with 8 bases that match TRBD2. With 5 bases clipped from V and 2 bases from J, the junction kept 8 bases outside the gene matches. CDR1 is PRHDT, CDR2 FYEKMQ, per germline (reference sequence). The CDR3 runs to 15 residues. CDR3 nucleotide sequence: TGTGCCAGCAGCCGGGGGGGGCGGGACCCCTACGAGCAGTACTTC. Protein sequence: CASSRGGRDPYEQYF.

V usage is TRBV28 and J usage is TRBJ2-1; 7 bases map to TRBD2. Germline CDR1 and CDR2: MDHEN and SYDVKM. The V and J ends lost 6 bases and 3 bases, in that order; junction bases with no gene match: 20. This CDR3 is 19 amino acids long. CDR3 in DNA: TGTGCCAGCAGCACACCCCTCCGCGGCGGGCGGGAGAACTACAATGAGCAGTTCTTC. This encodes CASSTPLRGGRENYNEQFF.

This clone is a singleton in its sample. The chain uses TRBV19 and TRBJ1-5; D gene ambiguous. CDR3 length equals 13 residues. Germline loops: CDR1 LNHDA, CDR2 SQIVND (reference sequence). Trimming cost V 6 bases and J 1 base, with 7 bases left between them. The CDR3 DNA sequence: TGTGCCAGTAGCTCCCGGAGCAATCAGCCCCAGCATTTT. Amino acids: CASSSRSNQPQHF.

The CDR3 DNA reads TGTGCCAGCAGTTTATTAGGGGATCGCCAGCCCCAGCATTTT. Protein product: CASSLLGDRQPQHF. This chain links TRBV28 with TRBJ1-5, with D possibly TRBD1 on 5 matching bases. The CDR3 runs to 14 residues. Germline CDR1 and CDR2: MDHEN and SYDVKM. V was trimmed by 1 base and J by 7 bases, leaving 11 bases between them. The whole variable domain, filled in from reference TRBV28 and TRBJ1-5, reads DVKVTQSSRYLVKRTGEKVFLECVQDMDHENMFWYRQDPGLGLRLIYFSYDVKMKEKGDIPEGYSVSREKKERFSLILESASTNQTSMYLCASSLLGDRQPQHFGDGTRLSIL.

The chain recombines TRBV4-2 with TRBJ2-2; 13 nucleotides match TRBD2. In germline, CDR1 is LGHNA, CDR2 YNFKEQ. The CDR3 sequence is 18 residues long. The junction had 8 bases not matched to a gene; V was cut back by 0 bases and J by 7 bases. The CDR3, as DNA: TGTGCCAGCAGCCAAGAAGAACTAGCGGGGGGGCGGTTCGGGGAGCTGTTTTTT. This gives the protein CASSQEELAGGRFGELFF.

The V call is TRBV28, the J call TRBJ2-3; 11 nucleotides line up with TRBD2. V lost 3 bases, J lost 3 bases, and 2 bases stayed unmatched. Germline CDR1 and CDR2: MDHEN and SYDVKM. CDR3 length: 15 residues. CDR3 sequence: CASSFTSGSTDTQYF. The CDR3 nucleotides are TGTGCCAGCAGTTTTACTAGCGGGAGTACAGATACGCAGTATTTT.

This clone was recorded only once. The chain has TRBV14 and TRBJ1-1; no clear D gene. Trimming took off 4 bases at V and 9 bases at J, with 15 bases between the two ends. Germline V lookup: CDR1 SGHDN, CDR2 FVKESK. The CDR3 has 13 amino acids. In DNA, the CDR3 is TGTGCCAGCAGCCCCTCAGGCCGATTAAAAGCTTTCTTT. Amino acids: CASSPSGRLKAFF. Combining the CDR3 with reference TRBV14 and TRBJ1-1 gives the whole variable domain EAGVTQFPSHSVIEKGQTVTLRCDPISGHDNLYWYRRVMGKEIKFLLHFVKESKQDESGMPNNRFLAERTGGTYSTLKVQPAELEDSGVYFCASSPSGRLKAFFGQGTRLTVV.

Within the sample, this clone is large. The chain links TRBV9 to TRBJ1-2; 7 bases match TRBD1. Germline V gives CDR1 SGDLS, CDR2 YYNGEE. There are 15 residues in the CDR3. The junction had 17 bases not matched to a gene; V was cut back by 3 bases and J by 12 bases. In nucleotides, the CDR3 is TGTGCCAGCAGCGGGACGACAGGGCGCTATGGGGCCAACACCTTC. The encoded protein is CASSGTTGRYGANTF.

The genes are TRBV4-3 and TRBJ2-4; the D is unclear. CDR1 is LGHNA and CDR2 is YSLEER in the germline V gene. Trimming left V 0 bases short and J 6 bases short, with 12 bases between. The CDR3 sequence is 15 residues long. CDR3 in DNA: TGCGCCAGCAGCCAAGATCTGGCCCCTCCAAACATTCAGTACTTC. It encodes CASSQDLAPPNIQYF.

This clone occurred a few times. The chain carries TRBV12-2 and TRBJ1-2; the D call of TRBD1 is as the table states it, not checked on the DNA. TRBV12-2 is termed a pseudogene. The CDR3 loop spans 18 amino acids. CDR3 loop: CASRCNRDRGPGNYGYTF. CDR3 sequence (DNA): TGTGCAAGTCGCTGCAACCGGGACAGGGGGCCCGGGAACTATGGCTACACCTTC.

V gene TRBV19 combines with J gene TRBJ1-1; D is undetermined. The V end lost 4 bases, the J end lost 1 base, and 4 bases lay between the germline ends. Germline assignment: CDR1 LNHDA and CDR2 SQIVND (reference sequence). The CDR3 runs to 12 residues. The CDR3 region is CASSSRNTEAFF. In DNA form, the CDR3 reads TGTGCCAGTAGTAGTAGGAACACTGAAGCTTTCTTT. The full variable domain, rest sourced from reference TRBV19 and TRBJ1-1, is DGGITQSPKYLFRKEGQNVTLSCEQNLNHDAMYWYRQDPGQGLRLIYYSQIVNDFQKGDIAEGYSVSREKKESFPLTVTSAQKNPTAFYLCASSSRNTEAFFGQGTRLTVV.

This clone turned up a few times. The rearrangement uses TRBV28 and TRBJ1-1; no firm D call. This CDR3 contains 11 residues. Germline CDR1 reads MDHEN; CDR2 reads SYDVKM. Trimming left V 5 bases short and J 11 bases short, with 12 bases between. CDR3 DNA: TGTGCCAGCAGTATTCCGCGGAAGGCTTTCTTT. Protein: CASSIPRKAFF.

The chain recombines TRBV5-4 with TRBJ2-7; D may be TRBD1 (5 bases). CDR3 length: 17 amino acids. From germline, CDR1 is SGHNT and CDR2 YYREEE (reference sequence). Trimming took off 3 bases at V and 0 bases at J, with 19 bases between the two ends. CDR3 coding DNA: TGTGCCAGCAGCTCACCTCAGGGTCTACTGACCTCCTACGAGCAGTACTTC. Translated: CASSSPQGLLTSYEQYF.

The chain is built from TRBV7-9 and TRBJ2-5; D remains unclear. Deletions cut 0 bases from V and 0 bases from J, with 11 bases between. The CDR3 is made up of 16 amino acids. CDR1 and CDR2 from the germline V gene are SEHNR and FQNEAQ (reference sequence). CDR3 sequence: CASSLAGGGNQETQYF. The DNA for the CDR3 is TGTGCCAGCAGCTTAGCGGGTGGCGGAAACCAAGAGACCCAGTACTTC.

The chain combines TRBV6-1 with TRBJ2-3; TRBD1 might be the D (6 bases). With 7 bases removed from V and 2 bases from J, the gap between germline ends came to 13 bases. The CDR3 runs 14 residues. From germline, CDR1 is MNHNS and CDR2 SASEGT. The CDR3 DNA is TGTGCCAGCAAGACAGGATCGCCCACAGATACGCAGTATTTT. Translated, it gives CASKTGSPTDTQYF.

The rearrangement joins TRBV15 to TRBJ2-3; D call uncertain. V was clipped by 1 base and J by 1 base, with 9 bases between them. The CDR3 is 15 residues long. CDR1 is LNHNV, CDR2 YYDKDF, per germline (reference sequence). CDR3 amino acids: CATSRGLARTDTQYF. CDR3 nucleotide sequence: TGTGCCACCAGCAGAGGCCTTGCGCGCACAGATACGCAGTATTTT.

The CDR3 loop reads CASRTGVYGYTF. CDR3 DNA: TGTGCCAGCAGGACAGGGGTCTATGGCTACACCTTC. V gene TRBV6-5 combines with J gene TRBJ1-2, with 8 bases matching TRBD1. This CDR3 has 12 residues. The germline V gene has CDR1 MNHEY and CDR2 SVGAGI. V shed 6 bases and J 4 bases; nucleotides not matched to a gene: 1.

V gene TRBV2 combines with J gene TRBJ2-7; the D gene is possibly TRBD2 (6 bases). Germline CDR1 and CDR2: SNHLY and FYNNEI. V lost 1 base to trimming and J lost 4 bases, with 11 bases between them. The CDR3 runs 14 residues. CDR3 residues: CASSEGWEAYEQYF. The CDR3 DNA follows: TGTGCCAGCAGTGAAGGCTGGGAGGCTTACGAGCAGTACTTC.

The chain has TRBV9 and TRBJ2-3; D uncertain. V lost 0 bases to trimming and J lost 2 bases, with 4 bases between them. The CDR3 consists of 13 residues. The germline V gene has CDR1 SGDLS and CDR2 YYNGEE. The CDR3 coding sequence is TGTGCCAGCAGCGTAGCTCCCACAGATACGCAGTATTTT. It yields the protein CASSVAPTDTQYF.

The V gene is TRBV6-5, the J gene TRBJ2-7, with 8 bases identical to TRBD2. There are 15 residues in the CDR3. V lost 5 bases to trimming and J lost 7 bases; unmatched junction nucleotides: 13. Germline V gene data show CDR1 as MNHEY and CDR2 as SVGAGI. The CDR3 spells CASSGSGSALGEQYF. CDR3 nucleotide sequence: TGTGCCAGCAGTGGGAGCGGGAGCGCCCTGGGAGAGCAGTACTTC.

In nucleotides, the CDR3 is TGTGCCAGCAGTGTTGAGGGGGCGTTGAGCTCCTACAATGAGCAGTTCTTC. Translation gives CASSVEGALSSYNEQFF. This chain links TRBV6-1 with TRBJ2-1; 7 nucleotides line up with TRBD1. V trimming: 4 bases; J trimming: 0 bases; junction bases outside the gene matches: 9. The length of the CDR3 is 17 residues. Germline CDR1 reads MNHNS; CDR2 reads SASEGT.